Presented here are 24 T cell receptor beta chains from one specimen sequenced in a study of cytomegalovirus exposure and HLA in healthy donors. PCR was performed using 60 Vbeta and 13 Jbeta primers. TCRdb's copy holds only in-frame clones and misses some; the assay was immunoSEQ multiplex PCR. The top ten clones hold 1.5% to 2% of a sample with about 130,000 clones, 55% to 75% of them seen once. The specimen sequenced was PBMCs. Receptors were obtained from a man aged 25 to 40 in good health and CMV-seropositive.

This CDR3 is CASSEPPRDRTYEQYF. CDR3 in DNA: TGTGCCAGCAGTGAACCCCCCCGGGACAGAACCTACGAGCAGTACTTC. V is TRBV25-1 and J is TRBJ2-7, with 7 bases aligning to TRBD1. The CDR3 covers 16 residues. Germline loops: CDR1 MGHDK, CDR2 SYGVNS. V shed 2 bases, J shed 2 bases, and the junction held 9 bases outside the gene matches.

This clone was detected a few times. The chain uses TRBV10-3 and TRBJ2-7, with D possibly TRBD2 on 6 matching bases. Germline CDR1 ENHRY, CDR2 SYGVKD. Trimming stripped 0 bases from V and 6 bases from J, with 12 bases between. This CDR3 region has 14 residues. The CDR3 coding sequence is TGTGCCATCAGTGAGTCGGCTAGCGTCCGCGAGCAGTACTTC. Its protein is CAISESASVREQYF.

On this clone: Compared with germline, one end of the junction differs, possibly owing to a read error. The chain carries TRBV28 and TRBJ2-2; 9 positions match TRBD1. From germline, CDR1 is MDHEN and CDR2 SYDVKM. This CDR3 has 16 residues. The CDR3 sequence is CASSLWDRVDTGELFF. As DNA, the CDR3 is TGTGCCAGCAGTCTATGGGACAGGGTGGACACCGGGGAGCTGTTTTTT.

CDR3 amino acids: CASTRQGAIGELFF. In DNA, the CDR3 is TGTGCCAGCACCCGGCAGGGGGCCATCGGGGAGCTGTTTTTT. V usage is TRBV11-2 and J usage is TRBJ2-2; 8 nucleotides line up with TRBD1. The CDR3 sequence is 14 residues long. The V and J ends lost 7 bases and 7 bases, in that order; junction bases with no gene match: 8. Germline values: CDR1 SGHAT, CDR2 FQNNGV.

The chain is built from TRBV27 and TRBJ2-5; TRBD2 might be the D (5 bases). The CDR3 contains 15 residues. In germline, CDR1 is MNHEY, CDR2 SMNVEV (reference sequence). The ends were cut back, 2 bases at V and 3 bases at J, with 13 bases in the middle. CDR3 in amino acids: CASSLDSSGEETQYF. As DNA, the CDR3 is TGTGCCAGCAGTTTAGATAGTTCCGGGGAAGAGACCCAGTACTTC.

This clone came up a few times. The V call is TRBV19, the J call TRBJ1-1, with D hard to call. Germline assignment: CDR1 LNHDA and CDR2 SQIVND (reference sequence). V lost 7 bases, J lost 1 base, and 10 bases lay in between. The CDR3 sequence is 13 residues long. The CDR3 sequence is CASNSGPNTEAFF. The CDR3 nucleotides read TGTGCCAGTAATTCTGGGCCGAACACTGAAGCTTTCTTT.

The genes are TRBV5-1 and TRBJ2-5, with 8 bases matching TRBD1. Germline V gives CDR1 SGHRS, CDR2 YFSETQ. V shed 2 bases and J 5 bases; nucleotides not matched to a gene: 11. The CDR3 has 16 amino acids. CDR3 DNA sequence: TGCGCCAGCAGCTTAATACCTAGGACAGGGTTGGAGACCCAGTACTTC. Amino acids: CASSLIPRTGLETQYF.

This clone has a handful of counts. This chain joins TRBV29-1 and TRBJ2-7, with D possibly being TRBD1 (5 bases). The CDR3 length is 13 residues. Trimming removed 3 bases from V and 0 bases from J, with 9 bases in between. CDR1 SQVTM and CDR2 ANQGSEA come from the germline V gene. In DNA form, the CDR3 reads TGCAGCGTTGAGGCAGGGAACTCCTACGAGCAGTACTTC. This sequence encodes CSVEAGNSYEQYF.

The table lists this clone with a count of one. The J gene is TRBJ2-7, the V gene TRBV13, with TRBD2 identical over 8 bases. CDR3 length equals 14 residues. V lost 3 bases, J lost 6 bases, and 7 bases stayed unmatched. CDR1 and CDR2 from the germline V gene are PRHDT and FYEKMQ (reference sequence). CDR3 DNA sequence: TGTGCCAGCAGCTTCGGACTAGCTCTAGGCGAGCAGTACTTC. This encodes CASSFGLALGEQYF.

This clone occurred a few times. This chain connects TRBV5-1 to TRBJ2-2; D not certain. Germline values: CDR1 SGHRS, CDR2 YFSETQ. V gave up 0 bases and J gave up 0 bases, with 12 bases separating them. This CDR3 spans 17 amino acids. CDR3 sequence: CASSLDLKRANTGELFF. The DNA for the CDR3 is TGCGCCAGCAGCTTGGACCTTAAGCGAGCGAACACCGGGGAGCTGTTTTTT.

This clone was seen a single time. The chain links TRBV27 to TRBJ1-6; 8 bases align to TRBD1. The CDR3 totals 16 residues. The germline gives CDR1 MNHEY, CDR2 SMNVEV (reference sequence). The ends lost 4 bases at V and 5 bases at J; junction bases unmatched: 7. In DNA, the CDR3 is TGTGCCAGCAGTTCTCGGACAGGGCGTAATAATTCACCCCTCCACTTT. Translated: CASSSRTGRNNSPLHF.

This clone was picked up one time. The chain couples TRBV28 to TRBJ1-3; perhaps TRBD1 as D (5 bases). V lost 4 bases, J lost 2 bases, and 12 bases lay in between. The germline V gene has CDR1 MDHEN and CDR2 SYDVKM. This CDR3 spans 15 amino acids. The CDR3 region has the DNA TGTGCCAGCAGTTCCGGGGACTCCGCTGGAAACACCATATATTTT. Protein sequence: CASSSGDSAGNTIYF.

The V and J genes are TRBV29-1 and TRBJ2-3, with 8 bases fitting TRBD2. The V and J ends lost 5 bases and 2 bases, in that order; junction bases with no gene match: 12. The germline CDR1 and CDR2 sequences are SQVTM and ANQGSEA. The CDR3 covers 16 residues. The CDR3 region has the DNA TGCAGCGTTTACTGGACTAGCCACAAACTCACAGATACGCAGTATTTT. It specifies CSVYWTSHKLTDTQYF.

The chain combines TRBV7-8 with TRBJ1-1, with D tentatively TRBD1 (6 bases). The V end lost 7 bases, the J end lost 3 bases, and 21 bases lay between the germline ends. Germline values: CDR1 SGHVS, CDR2 FQNEAQ. The length of the CDR3 is 16 residues. This CDR3 reads CASTNPGGRGYTEAFF. The DNA for the CDR3 is TGTGCCAGCACAAACCCGGGGGGCAGGGGCTACACTGAAGCTTTCTTT.

The chain uses TRBV27 and TRBJ2-2; 8 bases are a match to TRBD2. Germline values: CDR1 MNHEY, CDR2 SMNVEV (reference sequence). The length of the CDR3 is 14 residues. The junction had 3 bases not matched to a gene; V was cut back by 3 bases and J by 6 bases. In DNA form, the CDR3 reads TGTGCCAGCAGTTTTACGGGAGGGCCCGGGGAGCTGTTTTTT. This encodes CASSFTGGPGELFF.

This chain joins TRBV29-1 and TRBJ2-1; 12 positions match TRBD2. There are 13 residues in the CDR3. Germline trimming cut 7 bases from V and 8 bases from J; bases unmatched to any gene: 6. From germline, CDR1 is SQVTM and CDR2 ANQGSEA. In DNA, the CDR3 is TGCAGCGCCCACCGGACTAGCGGGGATGAGCAGTTCTTC. Its protein product is CSAHRTSGDEQFF.

The chain links TRBV6-6 to TRBJ2-7, with 7 nucleotides matching TRBD2. The ends lost 6 bases at V and 4 bases at J; junction bases unmatched: 9. CDR1 and CDR2 from the germline V gene are MNHNY and SVGAGI (reference sequence). The CDR3 extends over 14 amino acids. The CDR3 sequence: CASSPGGSLYEQYF. The CDR3 DNA is TGTGCCAGCAGCCCTGGCGGGAGCTTATACGAGCAGTACTTC.

J is TRBJ2-7 and V is TRBV2, with 13 bases matching TRBD2. This CDR3 region has 16 residues. CDR1 is SNHLY and CDR2 is FYNNEI in the germline V gene. Trimming removed 4 bases from V and 7 bases from J; junction bases left unmatched: 10. Written as DNA, the CDR3 is TGTGCCAGCAGTGTGACTAGCGGGGGGCCAGGACGGGAGCAGTACTTC. It translates to CASSVTSGGPGREQYF.

CDR3 in amino acids: CSGRLAGGWNEQFF. The CDR3, as DNA: TGCAGCGGCAGACTAGCGGGAGGGTGGAATGAGCAGTTCTTC. The chain combines TRBV29-1 with TRBJ2-1; 14 nucleotides match TRBD2. Germline loops: CDR1 SQVTM, CDR2 ANQGSEA. This CDR3 region has 14 residues. V was pared by 7 bases and J by 7 bases, with 6 bases of the junction left unmatched.

The J gene is TRBJ1-3, the V gene TRBV9; the match to TRBD1 covers 10 bases. J gave up 1 base and V 3 bases, and 4 bases lay outside the gene matches. The CDR3 is made up of 16 amino acids. In germline, CDR1 is SGDLS, CDR2 YYNGEE. The CDR3 here is CASSGQGAVSGNTIYF. The CDR3 nucleotides read TGTGCCAGCAGCGGACAGGGGGCGGTTTCTGGAAACACCATATATTTT.

The genes are TRBV29-1 and TRBJ2-3; the match to TRBD1 covers 9 bases. This CDR3 comprises 16 residues. Per germline, CDR1 SQVTM and CDR2 ANQGSEA. Losses at the gene ends were 1 base for V and 0 bases for J; bases not matched to a gene: 5. The CDR3: CSVEGGQGYSTDTQYF. The CDR3 DNA sequence: TGCAGCGTTGAAGGAGGACAGGGGTATAGCACAGATACGCAGTATTTT.

This chain connects TRBV15 to TRBJ2-7, with TRBD1 matching over 11 bases. This CDR3 comprises 19 residues. Germline values: CDR1 LNHNV, CDR2 YYDKDF (reference sequence). Trimming removed 3 bases from V and 0 bases from J; junction bases left unmatched: 13. CDR3 bases: TGTGCCACCAGCAGGAACCGGGACAGGGGGTTCTTAAGCTCCTACGAGCAGTACTTC. Its translation: CATSRNRDRGFLSSYEQYF.

This clone was seen just once. The chain combines TRBV28 with TRBJ2-7; 8 positions match TRBD1. This CDR3 has 16 amino acids. CDR1 is MDHEN and CDR2 is SYDVKM in the germline V gene. V gave up 0 bases and J gave up 6 bases; unmatched junction bases: 10. CDR3 protein: CASSLWGTGSLIEQYF. The DNA of the CDR3 is TGTGCCAGCAGTTTATGGGGGACAGGATCCCTAATCGAGCAGTACTTC.

CDR3 residues: CASSLLVGARGNQPQHF. CDR3 bases: TGTGCCAGCAGCTTACTAGTGGGGGCGCGGGGCAATCAGCCCCAGCATTTT. The rearrangement uses TRBV7-2 and TRBJ1-5; the D gene is possibly TRBD1 (6 bases). The germline CDR1 and CDR2 sequences are SGHTA and FQGNSA. CDR3 length: 17 amino acids. The germline V and J ends were trimmed by 2 bases and 2 bases, with 16 bases remaining between them.